This TCR beta chain was observed in a study of blood T cell repertoires in COVID-19. Study-wide context: Acute and convalescent COVID-19 samples came from the United States, Italy and Spain. The analysed material was cDNA or gDNA that came from T cells, B-cell-depleted T cells, or PBMCs.

The CDR3 extends over 17 amino acids. The trim removed 4 bases at V and 4 bases at J, leaving 11 bases unmatched. Germline V gives CDR1 SGHAT, CDR2 FQNNGV. In the authors' workflow: The authors estimated nucleated cell counts from reference gene primer amplification. Produced via immunoSEQ multiplex PCR; TCRdb's table is partial and in-frame only. That table supplies the V and J calls and clone size; D and trimming were determined from the DNA. Of roughly 67,000 clones detected, 65% to 90% appear once; the ten largest clones hold roughly 6%. This chain uses TRBV11-2 with TRBJ2-3; 10 nucleotides line up with TRBD2. The sample comprised peripheral blood. This TCR was recovered from an older woman with acute or convalescent COVID-19. DNA of the CDR3: TGTGCCAGCAGCTACAGAGGTAGCGGGGGGCTTTCAGATACGCAGTATTTT. It codes for CASSYRGSGGLSDTQYF.